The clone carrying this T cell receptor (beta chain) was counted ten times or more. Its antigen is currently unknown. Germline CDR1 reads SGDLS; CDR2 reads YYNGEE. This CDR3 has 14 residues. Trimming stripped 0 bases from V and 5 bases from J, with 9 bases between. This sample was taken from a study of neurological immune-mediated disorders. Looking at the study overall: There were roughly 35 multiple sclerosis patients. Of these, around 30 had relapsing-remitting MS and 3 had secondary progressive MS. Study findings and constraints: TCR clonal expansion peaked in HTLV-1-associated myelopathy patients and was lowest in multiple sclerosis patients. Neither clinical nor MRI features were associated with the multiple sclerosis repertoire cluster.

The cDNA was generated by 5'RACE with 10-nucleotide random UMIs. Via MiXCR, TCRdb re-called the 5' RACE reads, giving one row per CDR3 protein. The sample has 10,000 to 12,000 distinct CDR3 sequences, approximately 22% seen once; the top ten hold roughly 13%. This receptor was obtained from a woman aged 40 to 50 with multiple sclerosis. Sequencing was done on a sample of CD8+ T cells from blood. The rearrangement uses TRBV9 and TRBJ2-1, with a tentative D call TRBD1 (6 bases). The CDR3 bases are TGTGCCAGCAGCGTAGCTCCAGGGGACAATGAGCAGTTCTTC. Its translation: CASSVAPGDNEQFF.